The TCR beta chain under discussion was sequenced for a study of T cell responses to AZD1222 COVID-19 vaccine (dated by TCRdb to 2020 to 2022). Background for the entire study: AZD1222 recipients whose second dose came at about 4 weeks and those whose second dose came at about 12 weeks were combined into one group, since spike-specific TCR depth and breadth did not differ between the two schedules. Trial participants were enrolled by age into subgroups of 18-55, 56-69 and 70-plus years, and about 150, 27 and 61 TCR-sequenced participants, respectively, were included in these subgroups. A total of over 230 trial participants underwent TCR sequencing, of whom 207 received two doses of AZD1222 and around 25 received two doses of the MenACWY control vaccine. Results the study describes overall, beyond this receptor: No day 14 peak-response samples were available, so repertoires were characterized only after the peak T cell response. Nearly half of unique spike-specific TCRs reportedly recognized epitopes outside regions mutated in the B.1.351 and B.1.1.7 variants. CD4 TCRs associated with the vaccine covered the entire spike protein, and the dominant responses were in regions 160-218 and 743-854. Participants were mostly white British and included more females than males, and it was suggested by the authors that clonal diversity may have been underestimated. After two AZD1222 doses, spike-specific TCR breadth and depth were significantly higher than at day 0 and than in MenACWY recipients. In the small 56-69-year group, the increase in depth fell short of significance, most likely because of low power. Conclusions about previously exposed vaccinees were limited because only a handful of AZD1222 recipients were SARS-CoV-2 seropositive at baseline.

The sample's time point label, decoded: baseline before first vaccination. Vaccinee samples were obtained from the UK trials COV001 and COV002, which included a single-blind randomized controlled phase 2/3 trial of AZD1222 (ChAdOx1 nCoV-19) in healthy adults. Trial participant PBMC samples were collected at day 0 and day 28 after the second dose for TCRbeta chain sequencing. V and J are trimmed by 4 bases and 3 bases, and the gene matches miss 8 bases of the junction. The CDR3 goes from the cysteine to the phenylalanine over 16 residues. Only the CDR3 portion is preserved as DNA: 48 bases, with reading frame beginning at the first base. The germline V gene specifies KGHDR as CDR1 and SFDVKD as CDR2. The CDR3 regions of human TCRbeta chains were subjected to immunosequencing. In the source study's methods: TCRs in the repertoires were matched against a reference library of SARS-CoV-2-specific TCRs that had been generated with the MIRA antigen-specificity platform. Breadth was defined as the fraction of unique TCRs that were SARS-CoV-2-associated. Depth was defined as the fraction of total T cells that were SARS-CoV-2-associated. Using the MIRA data, each spike-specific TCR was mapped to the spike region that the TCR reacts to and placed in a CD4 or CD8 class. Log10-transformed breadth and depth values were compared by one-way ANOVA with Sidak's multiple comparisons tests. This is the immuneACCESS table as TCRdb keeps it, with only in-frame sequences that have V and J called. A part of the clones is gone; compared with another copy, unresolved V genes explain less than half, and the rest is unexplained. V and J calls plus clone size are reproduced from that table; the DNA served to infer D and trimming. The table for this sample lists some 150,000 clones; 90% to 95% of them were counted only once. More than 3% of the sample lies in the top ten.

For this clone: It lacks a known antigen. Per-nucleotide qualities are absent, and no much larger clonotype sits a single base away.

This TCR came from an adult in good health. The rearranged chain carries TRBV24-1 and TRBJ2-1, with 7 junctional bases fitting TRBD2. The specimen was peripheral blood, collected on day 0 of AZD1222 vaccination. The DNA sequence is TGTGCCACCAGTGACCCTAGCGGTCTCAACTACAATGAGCAGTTCTTC. This yields the protein CATSDPSGLNYNEQFF.